This T cell receptor beta chain was sequenced in a study of response to subunit inactivated influenza vaccine. TCRdb reanalysed the RT-PCR reads using MiXCR and keeps one entry per CDR3 protein. The sample lists about 500,000 distinct CDR3 sequences; 15% to 20% were seen once. As concerns this clonotype: Its specificity is unknown.

CDR1 is SGHAT, CDR2 FQNNGV, per germline. Trimming took off 2 bases at V and 6 bases at J, with 14 bases between the two ends. The CDR3 covers 14 residues. Study-wide results and limits: Each seasonal influenza vaccination, the authors suggested, recruits few new T cells.

V and J are TRBV11-2 and TRBJ2-7; D tentatively fits TRBD1 or TRBD2 (5 bases each). The sequence came from a man between 45 and 75 years old who received an inactivated influenza vaccine. The source was CD4+ T cells sorted from PBMCs, collected around 2 years after vaccination. The CDR3 loop is CASSLSGAWGEQYF. The CDR3 DNA is TGTGCCAGCAGCTTATCCGGGGCCTGGGGCGAGCAGTACTTC.